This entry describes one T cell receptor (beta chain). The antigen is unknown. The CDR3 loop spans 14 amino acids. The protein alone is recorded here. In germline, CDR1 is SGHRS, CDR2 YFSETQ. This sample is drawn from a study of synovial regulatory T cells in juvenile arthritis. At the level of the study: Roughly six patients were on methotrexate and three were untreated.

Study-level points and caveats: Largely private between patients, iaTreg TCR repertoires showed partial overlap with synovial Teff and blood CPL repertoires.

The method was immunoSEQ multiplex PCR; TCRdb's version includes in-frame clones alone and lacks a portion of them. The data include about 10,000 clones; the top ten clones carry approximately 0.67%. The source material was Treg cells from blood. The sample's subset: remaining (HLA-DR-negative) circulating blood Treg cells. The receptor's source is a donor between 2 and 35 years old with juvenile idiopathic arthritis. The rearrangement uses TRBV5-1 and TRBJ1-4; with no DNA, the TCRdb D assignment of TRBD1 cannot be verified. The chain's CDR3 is CASSPGQTVRKLFF.